This T cell receptor beta chain emerged from a study of radiotherapy plus CTLA-4 blockade in lung cancer. Across the whole study: Among patients, about 20% showed objective responses, and approximately 30% had disease control. Study results and caveats: Increased serum interferon-beta after radiation also reportedly predicted response strongly. An expansion of tumor-derived TCR clones occurred in blood after radiotherapy plus ipilimumab.

Comments on this clone: Its target is not known.

Some clones are missing from TCRdb's copy, which holds only in-frame ones; the method was immunoSEQ multiplex PCR. The data contain tens of thousands of clones, about 78% of them singletons. Focal radiation plus CTLA-4 blockade with ipilimumab was administered to patients who had chemo-refractory metastatic non-small-cell lung cancer. Sequences were derived from peripheral blood, sampled from a patient treated with radiotherapy plus ipilimumab. This clonotype originated in a human donor with non-small cell lung cancer who had a partial response to radiotherapy plus ipilimumab. Some clones in this sample may be carry-over from other donors' samples.

The CDR3 loop is CASSQSRGTEAFF. The CDR3 DNA reads as TGTGCCAGCAGCCAGAGTAGGGGCACTGAAGCTTTCTTT. V is TRBV14 and J is TRBJ1-1; a weak D match, TRBD1 (5 bases). V shed 3 bases and J shed 4 bases, with 9 bases lying between them. The germline V gene encodes CDR1 SGHDN and CDR2 FVKESK. CDR3 length: 13 residues.